This record concerns one T cell receptor beta chain sequence. Its antigen is unknown. This specimen belongs to a study of cytomegalovirus exposure and HLA in healthy donors. Study-level findings and limits: TRBV6-2, TRBV6-3 and other indistinguishable V segments were excluded.

The PCR ran on 60 Vbeta and 13 Jbeta primers. Using immunoSEQ multiplex PCR, the repertoire was profiled, and TCRdb retains in-frame clones only, with some absent. In the table there are around 98,000 clones, roughly 77% of which are singletons. Germline CDR1 MDHEN, CDR2 SYDVKM. V trimming: 5 bases; J trimming: 10 bases; junction bases outside the gene matches: 16. There are 15 residues in the CDR3. The rearrangement links TRBV28 to TRBJ1-1; 7 nucleotides line up with TRBD1. Sequencing was carried out using PBMCs. The clonotype comes from a man aged 35-49 years in good health and CMV-seronegative. The CDR3 bases are TGTGCCAGCAGTCAGGATATACGGACAGGCGCTGGAGCTTTCTTT. This gives the protein CASSQDIRTGAGAFF.